These 2 T cell receptor beta chains share one sample of origin, sequenced in a study of radiotherapy plus CTLA-4 blockade in lung cancer. Only in-frame clones appear in the TCRdb table, and some are missing; sequencing was by immunoSEQ multiplex PCR. In the table there are around 37,000 clones, 72% of which are singletons. The specimen comprised peripheral blood, sampled from a patient treated with radiotherapy plus ipilimumab. The receptors stem from a human donor with non-small cell lung cancer who had stable disease on radiotherapy plus ipilimumab.

The chain employs TRBV4-1 and TRBJ2-6; 9 bases fit TRBD1. The V gene end was trimmed by 5 bases and the J gene end by 5 bases; junction bases not matched to a gene: 4. Germline V CDR1 and CDR2: MGHRA, YSYEKL. This CDR3 has 15 amino acids. The CDR3 DNA reads as TGCGCCAGCAGCGGGGACAGGGAATGGGCCAACGTCCTGACTTTC. Protein: CASSGDREWANVLTF.

This sequence joins TRBV6-6 and TRBJ1-6; D perhaps matches TRBD1 (5 bases). Looked up from germline, CDR1 is MNHNY and CDR2 is SVGAGI (reference sequence). This CDR3 spans 13 amino acids. Trimming took 6 bases from V and 5 from J, leaving 8 bases between them. Written as DNA, the CDR3 is TGTGCCAGCAGGAGACAGAATAATTCACCCCTCCACTTT. Protein sequence: CASRRQNNSPLHF.